The 21 T cell receptor beta chains given below trace back to one sample, sequenced in a study of shared clonotypes between healthy human individuals. Sequencing used immunoSEQ multiplex PCR; TCRdb keeps in-frame clones, though not all of them. The table shows about 1 million clones, with approximately 72% occurring only once. What was sequenced was memory CD4+ T cells sorted from blood. Subset reported: CD45RA-negative fraction. Every receptor here comes from a man aged 18 to 29 in good health.

The gene calls are TRBV5-6 and TRBJ1-2; 7 bases are shared with TRBD1. There are 13 residues in the CDR3. J was trimmed by 6 bases and V by 5 bases; bases with no gene match: 7. Germline CDR1 SGHDT, CDR2 YYEEEE. CDR3: CASRRDSFHGYTF. CDR3 DNA sequence: TGTGCCAGCAGACGGGACAGTTTTCATGGCTACACCTTC.

The V call is TRBV9, the J call TRBJ2-7; D unclear. The CDR3 has 15 amino acids. The V gene lost 0 bases and the J gene lost 3 bases, with 13 bases spanning the gap. Germline V gene lookup returns CDR1 SGDLS and CDR2 YYNGEE. In nucleotides, the CDR3 is TGTGCCAGCAGCGTAGCCCTCGGCCGTGTCTACGAGCAGTACTTC. Its protein product is CASSVALGRVYEQYF.

The genes are TRBV6-5 and TRBJ2-1; the D gene could be TRBD1 or TRBD2 (5 bases each). Germline V gene data show CDR1 as MNHEY and CDR2 as SVGAGI. The V end lost 2 bases, the J end lost 4 bases, and 9 bases lay between the germline ends. The CDR3 has 14 residues. The CDR3 DNA sequence: TGTGCCAGCAGTTACAGGGGACCTTACAATGAGCAGTTCTTC. Translated, it gives CASSYRGPYNEQFF.

The rearrangement links TRBV5-1 to TRBJ1-1; 7 bases fit TRBD1. The V gene end was trimmed by 5 bases and the J gene end by 1 base; junction bases not matched to a gene: 8. This CDR3 has 15 residues. CDR1 and CDR2 (germline): SGHRS, YFSETQ. CDR3 amino acids: CASRPEGAPNTEAFF. The CDR3 nucleotides are TGCGCCAGCAGACCTGAGGGGGCACCGAACACTGAAGCTTTCTTT.

The chain joins TRBV30 to TRBJ1-1, with unresolved D. Germline V gene sequence: CDR1 GTSNPN, CDR2 SVGIG (reference sequence). The CDR3 totals 14 residues. Trimming removed 0 bases from V and 0 bases from J, with 8 bases in between. DNA of the CDR3: TGTGCCTGGAGTGTACGACTTTTGAACACTGAAGCTTTCTTT. Translated: CAWSVRLLNTEAFF.

This clone was found once. The chain employs TRBV18 and TRBJ2-2; D is possibly TRBD1 (6 bases). This CDR3 comprises 15 residues. Germline CDR1 and CDR2: KGHSH and LQKENI. The V gene lost 4 bases and the J gene lost 6 bases, with 15 bases spanning the gap. CDR3 protein: CASSQYTTGSGELFF. In DNA form, the CDR3 reads TGTGCCAGCTCACAATATACTACAGGGTCCGGGGAGCTGTTTTTT.

The chain recombines TRBV29-1 with TRBJ1-2; the D is unclear. The germline CDR1 and CDR2 sequences are SQVTM and ANQGSEA. The CDR3 contains 12 residues. V lost 7 bases and J 8 bases, leaving 17 bases between the germline ends. CDR3 in amino acids: CSAGDQSDGYTF. In nucleotides, the CDR3 is TGCAGCGCTGGGGATCAATCGGACGGCTACACCTTC.

The table lists this clone with a count of one. The V call is TRBV5-4, the J call TRBJ2-1; TRBD2 matches 9 bases. Trimming took 2 bases from V and 8 from J; bases not matched to a gene: 8. The CDR3 runs to 15 residues. Germline-derived CDR1 and CDR2 are SGHNT and YYREEE (reference sequence). This CDR3 is CASSFPASGVDEQFF. CDR3 DNA: TGTGCCAGCAGCTTCCCGGCTAGCGGGGTAGATGAGCAGTTCTTC. Filled out from reference TRBV5-4 and TRBJ2-1, the complete variable domain reads ETGVTQSPTHLIKTRGQQVTLRCSSQSGHNTVSWYQQALGQGPQFIFQYYREEENGRGNFPPRFSGLQFPNYSSELNVNALELDDSALYLCASSFPASGVDEQFFGPGTRLTVL.

This clone showed up just once. CDR3 coding DNA: TGTGCCAGTAGTCACGACAGGGTAAAGACCCAGTACTTC. It is translated as CASSHDRVKTQYF. V and J are TRBV19 and TRBJ2-5, with TRBD1 matching over 7 bases. CDR1 and CDR2 (germline): LNHDA, SQIVND (reference sequence). J gave up 6 bases and V 5 bases, and 6 bases lay outside the gene matches. The CDR3 consists of 13 residues.

This clone came up a few times. The genes are TRBV7-8 and TRBJ1-3; 9 bases fit TRBD1. The CDR3 is made up of 17 amino acids. Losses at the gene ends were 4 bases for V and 4 bases for J; bases not matched to a gene: 11. Germline loops: CDR1 SGHVS, CDR2 FQNEAQ. The CDR3 sequence is CASSSRPGQGQGNTIYF. In DNA, the CDR3 is TGTGCCAGCAGCTCTCGACCCGGACAGGGGCAAGGAAACACCATATATTTT.

There are a few counts of this clone. The chain combines TRBV5-1 with TRBJ1-6; D might be TRBD1 (5 bases). V was cut by 5 bases and J by 7 bases, with 10 bases left in between. Germline V gene data show CDR1 as SGHRS and CDR2 as YFSETQ. This CDR3 has 13 amino acids. CDR3 protein: CASRSGPNSPLHF. The CDR3 DNA reads as TGCGCCAGCAGATCAGGGCCGAATTCACCCCTCCACTTT.

This clone occurred a few times. The chain links TRBV10-3 to TRBJ2-2; 12 bases are a match to TRBD2. The trim removed 0 bases at V and 10 bases at J, leaving 9 bases unmatched. Germline CDR1 is ENHRY and CDR2 is SYGVKD. The CDR3 runs to 17 residues. CDR3 residues: CAISESMLAGGPLELFF. CDR3 coding DNA: TGTGCCATCAGTGAGTCCATGCTAGCGGGAGGGCCGTTGGAGCTGTTTTTT.

V gene TRBV7-9 combines with J gene TRBJ2-3, with D perhaps matching TRBD1 (7 bases). V lost 3 bases and J 4 bases, leaving 17 bases between the germline ends. The germline gives CDR1 SEHNR, CDR2 FQNEAQ (reference sequence). The CDR3 is made up of 16 amino acids. The CDR3 DNA sequence: TGTGCCAGCAGCTTCGGGCGGGACAGCAACTCAGATACGCAGTATTTT. This codes for CASSFGRDSNSDTQYF.

The chain combines TRBV10-3 with TRBJ2-1; a possible D gene is TRBD1 (5 bases). The CDR3 extends over 12 amino acids. V was shortened by 6 bases and J by 7 bases, with 10 bases between the two germline ends. The germline V gene encodes CDR1 ENHRY and CDR2 SYGVKD. The CDR3 reads CAISYGQNEQFF. Written as DNA, the CDR3 is TGTGCCATCAGCTACGGACAAAATGAGCAGTTCTTC.

This clone showed up just once. J is TRBJ2-3 and V is TRBV6-6, with 14 bases aligning to TRBD2. In germline, CDR1 is MNHNY, CDR2 SVGAGI (reference sequence). The V and J ends lost 6 bases and 6 bases, in that order; junction bases with no gene match: 8. The CDR3 has 16 residues. The DNA of the CDR3 is TGTGCCAGCAGGCCTTGGACTAGCGGGGGGCGGGATACGCAGTATTTT. It translates to CASRPWTSGGRDTQYF.

The chain couples TRBV28 to TRBJ1-5; the D gene is possibly TRBD1 (5 bases). The germline V gene encodes CDR1 MDHEN and CDR2 SYDVKM. This CDR3 has 16 residues. Trimming took 3 bases from V and 3 from J, leaving 15 bases between them. The CDR3 is CASSFRGIGVNQPQHF. The CDR3 DNA follows: TGTGCCAGCAGTTTTCGGGGGATTGGCGTCAATCAGCCCCAGCATTTT.

V is TRBV11-2 and J is TRBJ2-3; 15 bases line up with TRBD2. CDR3 length equals 19 residues. Germline lookup yields CDR1 SGHAT and CDR2 FQNNGV. V dropped 1 base and J dropped 6; count of bases not matched to a gene: 11. CDR3 DNA sequence: TGTGCCAGCAGCTTAGTTCCAGGACTAGCGGGGGGGTCACAGGATACGCAGTATTTT. Translated: CASSLVPGLAGGSQDTQYF.

This CDR3 is CASSDGGLNTEAFF. In DNA, the CDR3 is TGCGCCAGCAGCGACGGAGGTTTAAACACTGAAGCTTTCTTT. V gene TRBV5-1 combines with J gene TRBJ1-1; D ambiguous. CDR1 is SGHRS, CDR2 YFSETQ, per germline. Trimming left V 4 bases short and J 2 bases short, with 12 bases between. This CDR3 has 14 amino acids.

V and J are TRBV30 and TRBJ2-5, with unresolved D. Germline CDR1 is GTSNPN and CDR2 is SVGIG (reference sequence). The CDR3 totals 14 residues. Deletions cut 0 bases from V and 5 bases from J, with 13 bases between. CDR3 loop: CAWSVNSLAETQYF. CDR3 DNA: TGTGCCTGGAGTGTAAACTCCCTTGCGGAGACCCAGTACTTC.

The chain joins TRBV7-2 to TRBJ1-1, with unresolved D. Germline V lookup: CDR1 SGHTA, CDR2 FQGNSA. The CDR3 totals 14 residues. Between the trimmed V and J ends, which lost 4 bases and 11 bases, there was a span of 20 bases. The CDR3 DNA is TGTGCCAGCAGCTCTCGCACGGTTGTCGAAGCGGCTTTCTTT. It yields the protein CASSSRTVVEAAFF.

This chain joins TRBV28 and TRBJ1-2, with D possibly being TRBD1 (5 bases). The CDR3 runs to 14 residues. Germline-derived CDR1 and CDR2 are MDHEN and SYDVKM. Trimming pared 2 bases from V and 5 bases from J, leaving 12 bases between. The CDR3 DNA reads as TGTGCCAGCAGTTTAGGCAGGGTACGTTATGGCTACACCTTC. It translates to CASSLGRVRYGYTF.